These 13 T cell receptor beta chains came from one sample sequenced in a study of T cells in localized non-small cell lung cancer (dated by TCRdb to the early 2020s). To prepare the library, the immunoSEQ multiplex PCR assay was applied. TCRdb re-hosts the immuneACCESS table, in-frame sequences only. Its copies lack some clones; in the studies checked, an unresolved V gene accounts for under half of them, and the cause for the rest is not known. For this sample there are some 90,000 clones; roughly 90% appear just once. The leading ten clones occupy roughly 15% of the sample. Sequencing was performed on peripheral blood, taken before any cancer treatment. The source is a man between 40 and 70 years old with stage I squamous cell lung carcinoma.

This sequence joins TRBV10-1 and TRBJ2-3; the match to TRBD2 covers 8 bases. Germline lookup yields CDR1 WNHNN and CDR2 SYGVQD (reference sequence). This CDR3 is 15 amino acids long. The V and J ends lost 5 bases and 1 base, in that order; junction bases with no gene match: 5. DNA for the CDR3: TGCGCCAGCAGTTCCTCACTAGCGGGCACAGATACGCAGTATTTT. Translated: CASSSSLAGTDTQYF.

This chain connects TRBV6-6 to TRBJ1-6; no firm D call. V shed 6 bases and J shed 8 bases, with 11 bases lying between them. CDR1 and CDR2 (germline): MNHNY, SVGAGI (reference sequence). There are 13 residues in the CDR3. CDR3 DNA: TGTGCCAGCAGCCGACCGTTTTATTCACCCCTCCACTTT. Translating gives CASSRPFYSPLHF.

The rearrangement uses TRBV7-7 and TRBJ2-3; tentatively, D is TRBD2 (5 bases). The CDR3 loop spans 15 amino acids. The germline V and J ends were trimmed by 2 bases and 4 bases, with 13 bases remaining between them. CDR1 and CDR2 (germline): SSHAT, FNYEAQ (reference sequence). CDR3 loop: CASSLSLAGADTQYF. In DNA form, the CDR3 reads TGTGCCAGCAGCTTAAGTCTGGCGGGCGCAGATACGCAGTATTTT.

V usage is TRBV28 and J usage is TRBJ1-2; 9 nucleotides line up with TRBD1. The ends lost 6 bases at V and 6 bases at J; junction bases unmatched: 20. CDR1 and CDR2 (germline): MDHEN, SYDVKM. The CDR3 covers 18 residues. The CDR3 DNA sequence: TGTGCCAGCAGCTCACTCCAAAACAACAGGGGGCGTCATAATGGCTACACCTTC. Encoded protein: CASSSLQNNRGRHNGYTF.

The chain links TRBV29-1 to TRBJ2-4, with a possible D match to TRBD1 (5 bases). Trimming shortened V by 4 bases and J by 0 bases, and 13 bases separated the two germline ends. Germline V gene lookup returns CDR1 SQVTM and CDR2 ANQGSEA. The CDR3 covers 15 residues. The CDR3 region is CSVVQGTLAKNIQYF. CDR3 nucleotide sequence: TGCAGCGTTGTCCAGGGTACCCTAGCCAAAAACATTCAGTACTTC.

The chain uses TRBV9 and TRBJ1-2; 11 bases are a match to TRBD1. V was pared by 3 bases and J by 5 bases, with 6 bases of the junction left unmatched. The CDR3 is 15 amino acids. Germline values: CDR1 SGDLS, CDR2 YYNGEE. CDR3 DNA sequence: TGTGCCAGCAGCGCATGGACAGGGGGCGAATATGGCTACACCTTC. Translated: CASSAWTGGEYGYTF.

The chain is built from TRBV7-9 and TRBJ1-1, with D possibly TRBD1 on 6 matching bases. Trimming shortened V by 5 bases and J by 3 bases, and 13 bases separated the two germline ends. Germline V gene lookup returns CDR1 SEHNR and CDR2 FQNEAQ (reference sequence). This CDR3 region has 14 residues. CDR3: CASSLQGSDTEAFF. CDR3 DNA sequence: TGTGCCAGCAGCCTACAGGGCTCTGACACTGAAGCTTTCTTT.

This rearrangement joins TRBV27 to TRBJ1-2, with 10 bases that match TRBD1. Germline V gives CDR1 MNHEY, CDR2 SMNVEV (reference sequence). The length of the CDR3 is 14 residues. V trimming: 5 bases; J trimming: 3 bases; junction bases outside the gene matches: 3. CDR3 nucleotide sequence: TGTGCCAGCAGTACCGGGACAGGGGACTATGGCTACACCTTC. Translation gives CASSTGTGDYGYTF.

This chain uses TRBV7-9 with TRBJ2-2; D is undetermined. From germline, CDR1 is SEHNR and CDR2 FQNEAQ (reference sequence). Deletions cut 7 bases from V and 1 base from J, with 10 bases between. The CDR3 has 14 residues. This CDR3 is CASTSGWNTGELFF. CDR3 nucleotide sequence: TGTGCCAGCACCTCGGGCTGGAACACCGGGGAGCTGTTTTTT.

The rearrangement uses TRBV7-9 and TRBJ1-1; TRBD1 agrees at 7 bases. This CDR3 contains 15 residues. J lost 3 bases, V lost 5 bases, and 9 bases had no gene match. Germline V gene sequence: CDR1 SEHNR, CDR2 FQNEAQ (reference sequence). DNA of the CDR3: TGTGCCAGCAGCCTACGCGGCAGGGGGGACACTGAAGCTTTCTTT. This sequence encodes CASSLRGRGDTEAFF. Full variable domain (remainder filled in from reference TRBV7-9 and TRBJ1-1): DTGVSQNPRHKITKRGQNVTFRCDPISEHNRLYWYRQTLGQGPEFLTYFQNEAQLEKSRLLSDRFSAERPKGSFSTLEIQRTEQGDSAMYLCASSLRGRGDTEAFFGQGTRLTVV.

This clone was seen a few times. This chain joins TRBV5-1 and TRBJ1-1; TRBD1 agrees at 7 bases. The trim removed 4 bases at V and 8 bases at J, leaving 2 bases unmatched. Germline CDR1 is SGHRS and CDR2 is YFSETQ. This CDR3 spans 11 amino acids. In DNA form, the CDR3 reads TGCGCCAGCAGCAAGGACAGGGAAGCTTTCTTT. Its translation: CASSKDREAFF. The full variable domain, completed using reference TRBV5-1 and TRBJ1-1, is KAGVTQTPRYLIKTRGQQVTLSCSPISGHRSVSWYQQTPGQGLQFLFEYFSETQRNKGNFPGRFSGRQFSNSRSEMNVSTLELGDSALYLCASSKDREAFFGQGTRLTVV.

The chain uses TRBV15 and TRBJ2-7, with 9 bases fitting TRBD1. The CDR3 runs to 15 residues. Trimming at V came to 6 bases and at J to 2 bases, leaving 8 bases not matched to a gene. Per the germline V gene, CDR1 is LNHNV and CDR2 is YYDKDF (reference sequence). This CDR3 reads CATSRQGGLTYEQYF. The CDR3 region has the DNA TGTGCCACCAGTCGACAGGGGGGCCTTACCTACGAGCAGTACTTC.

This clone came up once. The V call is TRBV9, the J call TRBJ2-7; 8 nucleotides match TRBD1. CDR1 and CDR2 from the germline V gene are SGDLS and YYNGEE. CDR3 length: 15 amino acids. V shed 2 bases, J shed 0 bases, and the junction held 4 bases outside the gene matches. The CDR3 here is CASSVGGTGSYEQYF. DNA for the CDR3: TGTGCCAGCAGCGTTGGCGGGACAGGCTCCTACGAGCAGTACTTC.